Presented here are 21 T cell receptor beta chains from one specimen sequenced in a study of vaccination effects on CD4 cells after COVID-19 (dated by TCRdb to the early 2020s). The antigens of these receptors remain unknown. Library preparation employed the immunoSEQ multiplex PCR assay. Held by TCRdb, this immuneACCESS table contains in-frame sequences only and omits some clones. Under half of the omission traces to an unresolved V gene where checked; the cause of the rest is unknown. Here the sample has about 34,000 clones; around 78% occur a single time. The ten biggest clones cover about a third of the sample. In the ViraFEST assay, PBMC were stimulated with viral peptide pools, and antigen-specific CD4+ T cell clonotypes were then identified by expansion using TCR sequencing. After around 11 days of culture, CD4+ T cells were isolated with the EasySep CD4+ T cell isolation kit. PCR-confirmed SARS-CoV-2 infection had occurred in convalescent patients between March and December 2020, before the Alpha, Beta and Delta variants emerged in the United States.

The sequencing used CD4+ T cells from PBMCs cultured with a peptide pool, collected before COVID-19 vaccination. These receptors were collected from a human donor who had a prior SARS-CoV-2 infection.

This sequence joins TRBV11-3 and TRBJ2-6; no clear D. V dropped 0 bases and J dropped 2 bases, with 8 bases sitting between them. The CDR3 length is 16 residues. CDR1 is SGHNT and CDR2 is YENEEA in the germline V gene. This chain's CDR3 is CASSLDSVAGANVLTF. As DNA, the CDR3 is TGTGCCAGCAGCTTAGATTCGGTCGCTGGGGCCAACGTCCTGACTTTC.

The chain has TRBV7-3 and TRBJ2-3, with 16 bases aligning to TRBD2. Losses at the gene ends were 2 bases for V and 4 bases for J; bases not matched to a gene: 9. CDR1 and CDR2 (germline): SGHTA, FQGTGA. CDR3 length equals 19 residues. CDR3 nucleotide sequence: TGTGCCAGCAGCTTATACCCACTAGGGACTAGCGGGAGGGCAGATACGCAGTATTTT. This sequence encodes CASSLYPLGTSGRADTQYF. The full variable domain, in which reference TRBV7-3 and TRBJ2-3 provide the parts outside the CDR3, is GAGVSQTPSNKVTEKGKYVELRCDPISGHTALYWYRQSLGQGPEFLIYFQGTGAADDSGLPNDRFFAVRPEGSVSTLKIQRTERGDSAVYLCASSLYPLGTSGRADTQYFGPGTRLTVL.

The chain employs TRBV7-9 and TRBJ2-7; 10 bases are shared with TRBD2. The J segment lost 3 bases and the V segment lost 1 base, leaving 6 bases of the junction unmatched. CDR1 SEHNR and CDR2 FQNEAQ come from the germline V gene (reference sequence). This CDR3 comprises 16 residues. The DNA for the CDR3 is TGTGCCAGCAGCTTAGACGGGACTAGCGACAACTACGAGCAGTACTTC. Protein sequence: CASSLDGTSDNYEQYF.

The chain employs TRBV7-8 and TRBJ2-7; no definite D call. The germline V gene encodes CDR1 SGHVS and CDR2 FQNEAQ. Trimming took off 6 bases at V and 3 bases at J, with 18 bases between the two ends. The CDR3 extends over 15 amino acids. The CDR3, as DNA: TGTGCCAGCAGTCCGCGGAGAGTTACTGTCTACGAGCAGTACTTC. Amino acid sequence: CASSPRRVTVYEQYF.

The chain recombines TRBV10-3 with TRBJ2-1, with 12 positions matching TRBD2. The CDR3 is 16 residues long. Germline V gene lookup returns CDR1 ENHRY and CDR2 SYGVKD. V lost 4 bases to trimming and J lost 0 bases; unmatched junction nucleotides: 1. CDR3 protein: CAISGGLAGSYNEQFF. The CDR3 bases are TGTGCCATCAGTGGGGGACTAGCGGGCTCCTACAATGAGCAGTTCTTC.

The chain carries TRBV6-4 and TRBJ2-7; TRBD1 aligns across 9 bases. V was clipped by 6 bases and J by 4 bases; unmatched bases: 10. Germline V gene sequence: CDR1 MRHNA, CDR2 SNTAGT. This CDR3 is 15 amino acids long. CDR3 amino acids: CASSVPGQGYYEQYF. The CDR3 DNA reads TGTGCCAGCAGCGTACCGGGACAGGGATATTACGAGCAGTACTTC.

This clone was counted a single time. The V and J genes are TRBV6-1 and TRBJ2-3; D gene ambiguous. This CDR3 comprises 16 residues. Germline CDR1 and CDR2: MNHNS and SASEGT. Deletions cut 2 bases from V and 2 bases from J, with 14 bases between. CDR3 region: CASSERVRRNTDTQYF. In nucleotides, the CDR3 is TGTGCCAGCAGTGAAAGAGTACGGCGAAACACAGATACGCAGTATTTT.

This clone was seen once. The rearrangement uses TRBV4-2 and TRBJ2-2, with 11 bases fitting TRBD2. CDR1 and CDR2 from the germline V gene are LGHNA and YNFKEQ. V trimming: 3 bases; J trimming: 7 bases; junction bases outside the gene matches: 4. This CDR3 is 15 amino acids long. For the CDR3, the DNA is TGTGCCAGCAGCCAGGGCACTAGCGGGGGCGGGGAGCTGTTTTTT. Residues: CASSQGTSGGGELFF.

This chain uses TRBV5-1 with TRBJ1-3, with D maybe TRBD1 (5 bases). The CDR3 covers 18 residues. Germline V gene lookup returns CDR1 SGHRS and CDR2 YFSETQ. Trimming removed 0 bases from V and 0 bases from J, with 16 bases in between. CDR3 in amino acids: CASSLGFGGASSGNTIYF. CDR3 nucleotides: TGCGCCAGCAGCTTGGGATTCGGAGGGGCCAGCTCTGGAAACACCATATATTTT. The full variable domain, in which reference TRBV5-1 and TRBJ1-3 provide the parts outside the CDR3, is KAGVTQTPRYLIKTRGQQVTLSCSPISGHRSVSWYQQTPGQGLQFLFEYFSETQRNKGNFPGRFSGRQFSNSRSEMNVSTLELGDSALYLCASSLGFGGASSGNTIYFGEGSWLTVV.

The chain combines TRBV19 with TRBJ2-3; 7 bases map to TRBD2. Germline loops: CDR1 LNHDA, CDR2 SQIVND (reference sequence). J gave up 6 bases and V 3 bases, and 6 bases lay outside the gene matches. The CDR3 is 14 amino acids. The CDR3 sequence: CASSMRERGDTQYF. CDR3 DNA: TGTGCCAGTAGTATGCGGGAGAGGGGTGATACGCAGTATTTT.

The chain combines TRBV27 with TRBJ2-7, with TRBD2 matching over 9 bases. The V segment lost 1 base and the J segment 6 bases; nucleotides outside the gene matches: 4. CDR3 length: 14 residues. Germline CDR1 and CDR2: MNHEY and SMNVEV (reference sequence). In DNA, the CDR3 is TGTGCCAGCAGTTTATACGGAGCGGGGGGCGAGCAGTACTTC. As protein: CASSLYGAGGEQYF.

This clone was found once. The rearrangement links TRBV7-9 to TRBJ2-7; D unclear. The germline V gene encodes CDR1 SEHNR and CDR2 FQNEAQ (reference sequence). The CDR3 has 15 amino acids. V gave up 2 bases and J gave up 7 bases, with 18 bases separating them. CDR3 in amino acids: CASSLLGISHEEQYF. The CDR3 DNA reads TGTGCCAGCAGCTTACTCGGAATCTCCCATGAAGAGCAGTACTTC. The full variable domain, completed using reference TRBV7-9 and TRBJ2-7, is DTGVSQNPRHKITKRGQNVTFRCDPISEHNRLYWYRQTLGQGPEFLTYFQNEAQLEKSRLLSDRFSAERPKGSFSTLEIQRTEQGDSAMYLCASSLLGISHEEQYFGPGTRLTVT.

This clone has more than one count but fewer than ten. DNA of the CDR3: TGTGCCAGCAGCTCAGGGGCTGGCACTGAAGCTTTCTTT. It yields the protein CASSSGAGTEAFF. The chain recombines TRBV2 with TRBJ1-1, with D possibly TRBD1 on 6 matching bases. This CDR3 is built from 13 residues. Looked up from germline, CDR1 is SNHLY and CDR2 is FYNNEI. Trimming stripped 6 bases from V and 4 bases from J, with 12 bases between.

CDR3 sequence reads: CASSYFGGAYNEQFF. In DNA form, the CDR3 reads TGTGCCAGCAGCTACTTCGGGGGGGCCTACAATGAGCAGTTCTTC. The chain links TRBV7-2 to TRBJ2-1; 8 nucleotides align to TRBD2. Unmatched junction bases numbered 4, after V lost 4 bases and J lost 2 bases. This CDR3 region has 15 residues. Germline V gene sequence: CDR1 SGHTA, CDR2 FQGNSA.

This chain joins TRBV29-1 and TRBJ2-5, with D tentatively TRBD1 (6 bases). The V end lost 6 bases, the J end lost 4 bases, and 18 bases lay between the germline ends. This CDR3 is 14 amino acids long. The germline V gene encodes CDR1 SQVTM and CDR2 ANQGSEA. CDR3 sequence (DNA): TGCAGCGTCGCCCCAGCAGGGGCCGTAGAGACCCAGTACTTC. Protein sequence: CSVAPAGAVETQYF.

The V gene is TRBV6-2 or TRBV6-3, the J gene TRBJ2-7; possibly TRBD1 for D (5 bases). V shed 0 bases and J shed 4 bases, with 19 bases lying between them. Germline lookup yields CDR1 MNHEY and CDR2 SVGEGT. The CDR3 covers 17 residues. The CDR3 here is CASSYSGAARAVYEQYF. The CDR3, as DNA: TGTGCCAGCAGTTACTCAGGGGCCGCCCGAGCCGTTTACGAGCAGTACTTC.

This clone was recorded only once. The chain carries TRBV3-1 (or the pseudogene TRBV3-2) and TRBJ1-1; 7 nucleotides agree with TRBD1. V shed 1 base and J 7 bases; nucleotides not matched to a gene: 6. The CDR3 sequence is 14 residues long. CDR1 and CDR2 (germline): LGHDT, YNNKEL (reference sequence). The CDR3 DNA reads as TGTGCCAGCAGCCAAGCCGGGACAGCCAGTGAAGCTTTCTTT. Its protein is CASSQAGTASEAFF.

The chain has TRBV6-1 and TRBJ1-2, with a possible D match to TRBD1 (5 bases). The CDR3 extends over 13 amino acids. Germline loops: CDR1 MNHNS, CDR2 SASEGT. Trimming took off 3 bases at V and 8 bases at J, with 13 bases between the two ends. CDR3 sequence reads: CASSEGSGYGYTF. The CDR3 DNA reads TGTGCCAGCAGTGAGGGTTCAGGGTACGGCTACACCTTC.

This chain uses TRBV6-2 or TRBV6-3 with TRBJ2-1; 10 bases match TRBD2. V was pared by 6 bases and J by 16 bases, with 9 bases of the junction left unmatched. This CDR3 is 12 amino acids long. Germline CDR1 reads MNHEY; CDR2 reads SVGEGT. The CDR3 sequence is CASSHASGSFFF. As DNA, the CDR3 is TGTGCCAGCAGCCACGCTAGCGGGAGTTTCTTCTTC.

The CDR3 here is CASSIVGGTGSYEQYF. In DNA form, the CDR3 reads TGTGCCAGTAGTATAGTCGGGGGGACCGGGAGCTACGAGCAGTACTTC. The chain recombines TRBV19 with TRBJ2-7, with 7 nucleotides matching TRBD2. Germline CDR1 reads LNHDA; CDR2 reads SQIVND (reference sequence). Trimming took 1 base from V and 3 from J; bases not matched to a gene: 9. CDR3 length equals 16 residues.

This chain uses TRBV2 with TRBJ1-1; D unclear. The CDR3 consists of 13 residues. With 2 bases removed from V and 1 base from J, the gap between germline ends came to 5 bases. From germline, CDR1 is SNHLY and CDR2 FYNNEI. For the CDR3, the DNA is TGTGCCAGCAGTGAATCAGAGAACACTGAAGCTTTCTTT. It is translated as CASSESENTEAFF.